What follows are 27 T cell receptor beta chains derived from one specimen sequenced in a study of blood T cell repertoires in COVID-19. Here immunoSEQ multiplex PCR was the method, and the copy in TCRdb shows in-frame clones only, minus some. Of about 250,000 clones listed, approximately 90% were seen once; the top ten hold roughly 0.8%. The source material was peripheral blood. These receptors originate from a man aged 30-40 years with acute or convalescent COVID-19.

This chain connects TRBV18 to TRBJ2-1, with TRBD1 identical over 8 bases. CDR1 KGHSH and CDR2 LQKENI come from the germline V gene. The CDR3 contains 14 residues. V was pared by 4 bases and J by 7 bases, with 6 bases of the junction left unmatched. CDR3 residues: CASSRDRPTNEQFF. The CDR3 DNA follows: TGTGCCAGCTCACGGGACAGGCCCACTAATGAGCAGTTCTTC. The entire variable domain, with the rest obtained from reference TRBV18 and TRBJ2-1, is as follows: NAGVMQNPRHLVRRRGQEARLRCSPMKGHSHVYWYRQLPEEGLKFMVYLQKENIIDESGMPKERFSAEFPKEGPSILRIQQVVRGDSAAYFCASSRDRPTNEQFFGPGTRLTVL.

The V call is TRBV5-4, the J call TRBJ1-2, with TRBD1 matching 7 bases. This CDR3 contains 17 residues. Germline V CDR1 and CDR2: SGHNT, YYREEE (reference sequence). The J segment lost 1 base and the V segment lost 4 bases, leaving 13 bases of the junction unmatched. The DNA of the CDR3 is TGTGCCAGCAGCGAGGGGGGACAGCCGGCCCATAACTATGGCTACACCTTC. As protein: CASSEGGQPAHNYGYTF.

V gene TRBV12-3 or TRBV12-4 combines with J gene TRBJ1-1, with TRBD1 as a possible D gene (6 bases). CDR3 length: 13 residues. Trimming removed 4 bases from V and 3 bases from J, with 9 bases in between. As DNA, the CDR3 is TGTGCCAGCAGTTCACAGGGCTACACTGAAGCTTTCTTT. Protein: CASSSQGYTEAFF.

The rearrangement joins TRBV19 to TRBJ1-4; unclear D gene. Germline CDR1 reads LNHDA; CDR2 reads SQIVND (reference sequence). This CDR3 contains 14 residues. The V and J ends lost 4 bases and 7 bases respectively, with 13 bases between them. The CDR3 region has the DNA TGTGCCAGTAGTACGCCGGGAGGCGGTGAAAAACTGTTTTTT. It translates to CASSTPGGGEKLFF.

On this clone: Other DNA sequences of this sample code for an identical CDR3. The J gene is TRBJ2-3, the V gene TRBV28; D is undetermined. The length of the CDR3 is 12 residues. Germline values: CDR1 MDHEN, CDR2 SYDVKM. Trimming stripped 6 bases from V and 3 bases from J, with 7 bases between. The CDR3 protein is CASSLLTDTQYF. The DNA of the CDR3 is TGTGCCAGCAGCCTACTAACAGATACGCAGTATTTT.

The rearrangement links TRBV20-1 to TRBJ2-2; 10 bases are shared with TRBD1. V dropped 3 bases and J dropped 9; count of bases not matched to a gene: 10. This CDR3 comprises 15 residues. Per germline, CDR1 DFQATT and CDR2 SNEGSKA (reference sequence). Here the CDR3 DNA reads TGCAGTGCTAGTCTTGGGACAGGGGCCAGGAGGGAGCTGTTTTTT. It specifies CSASLGTGARRELFF.

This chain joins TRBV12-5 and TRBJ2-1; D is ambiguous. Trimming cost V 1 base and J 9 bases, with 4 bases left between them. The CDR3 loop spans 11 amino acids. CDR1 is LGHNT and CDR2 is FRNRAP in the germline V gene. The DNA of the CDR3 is TGTGCTAGTGGTTTGGACACTGAGCAGTTCTTC. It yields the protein CASGLDTEQFF.

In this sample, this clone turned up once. This CDR3 reads CASSPSGGATDTQYF. CDR3 DNA sequence: TGTGCCAGCAGTCCTAGCGGGGGGGCCACAGATACGCAGTATTTT. V and J are TRBV6-4 and TRBJ2-3; 12 nucleotides match TRBD2. There are 15 residues in the CDR3. Germline CDR1 and CDR2: MRHNA and SNTAGT. The trim removed 5 bases at V and 2 bases at J, leaving 2 bases unmatched.

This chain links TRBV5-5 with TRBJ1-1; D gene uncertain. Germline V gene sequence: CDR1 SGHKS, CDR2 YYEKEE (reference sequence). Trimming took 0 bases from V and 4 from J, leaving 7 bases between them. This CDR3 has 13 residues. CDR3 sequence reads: CASSLGGSTEAFF. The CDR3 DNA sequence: TGTGCCAGCAGCTTGGGAGGGAGCACTGAAGCTTTCTTT.

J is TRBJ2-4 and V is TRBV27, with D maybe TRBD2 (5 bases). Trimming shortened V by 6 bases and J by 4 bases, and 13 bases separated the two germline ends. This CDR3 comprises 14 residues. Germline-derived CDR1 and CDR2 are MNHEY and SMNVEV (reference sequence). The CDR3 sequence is CASSRWEPKNIQYF. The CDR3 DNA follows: TGTGCCAGCAGCCGGTGGGAGCCTAAAAACATTCAGTACTTC.

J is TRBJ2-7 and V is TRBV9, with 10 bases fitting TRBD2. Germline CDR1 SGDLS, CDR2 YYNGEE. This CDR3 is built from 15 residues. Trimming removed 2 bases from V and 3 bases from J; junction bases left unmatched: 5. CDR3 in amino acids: CASSVSGGAGYEQYF. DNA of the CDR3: TGTGCCAGCAGCGTCAGCGGGGGGGCCGGCTACGAGCAGTACTTC.

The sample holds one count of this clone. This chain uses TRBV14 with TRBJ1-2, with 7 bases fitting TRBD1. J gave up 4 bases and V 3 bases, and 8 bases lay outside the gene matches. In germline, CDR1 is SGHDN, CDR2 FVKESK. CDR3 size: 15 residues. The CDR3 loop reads CASSQHRQGIYGYTF. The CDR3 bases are TGTGCCAGCAGCCAGCATCGACAGGGCATCTATGGCTACACCTTC.

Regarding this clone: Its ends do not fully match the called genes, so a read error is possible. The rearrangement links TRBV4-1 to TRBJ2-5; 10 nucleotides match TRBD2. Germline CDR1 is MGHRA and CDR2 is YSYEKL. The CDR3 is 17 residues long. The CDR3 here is CASSQEGLAVGGEIQYF. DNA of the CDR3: TGCGCCAGCAGCCAAGAAGGACTAGCGGTGGGGGGAGAGATCCAGTACTTC.

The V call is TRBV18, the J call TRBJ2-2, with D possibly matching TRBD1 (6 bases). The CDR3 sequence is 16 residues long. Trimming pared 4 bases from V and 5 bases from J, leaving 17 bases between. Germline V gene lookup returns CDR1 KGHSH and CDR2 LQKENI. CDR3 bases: TGTGCCAGCTCACTTCTGGGCAGGGGAGAAACCGGGGAGCTGTTTTTT. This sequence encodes CASSLLGRGETGELFF.

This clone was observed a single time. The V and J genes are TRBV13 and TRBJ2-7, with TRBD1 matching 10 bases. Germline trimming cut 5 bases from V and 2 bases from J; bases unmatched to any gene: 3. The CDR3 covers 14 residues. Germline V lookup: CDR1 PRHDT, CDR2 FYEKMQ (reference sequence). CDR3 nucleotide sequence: TGTGCCAGCAGCCGGGACAGGGGAGCCTACGAGCAGTACTTC. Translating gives CASSRDRGAYEQYF.

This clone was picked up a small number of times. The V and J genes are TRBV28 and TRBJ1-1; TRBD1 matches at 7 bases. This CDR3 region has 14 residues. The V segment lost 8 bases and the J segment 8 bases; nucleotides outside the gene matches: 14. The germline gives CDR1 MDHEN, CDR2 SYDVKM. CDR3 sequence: CASQDPTGKGEAFF. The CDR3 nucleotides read TGTGCCAGCCAAGATCCGACAGGGAAGGGGGAAGCTTTCTTT.

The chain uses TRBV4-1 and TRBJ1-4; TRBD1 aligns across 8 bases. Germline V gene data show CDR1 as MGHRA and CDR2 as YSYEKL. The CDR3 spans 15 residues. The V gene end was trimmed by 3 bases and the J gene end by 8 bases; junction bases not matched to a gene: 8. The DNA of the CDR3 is TGCGCCAGCAGCCAGGAGACAGGGGCGAGGGAAAAACTGTTTTTT. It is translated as CASSQETGAREKLFF.

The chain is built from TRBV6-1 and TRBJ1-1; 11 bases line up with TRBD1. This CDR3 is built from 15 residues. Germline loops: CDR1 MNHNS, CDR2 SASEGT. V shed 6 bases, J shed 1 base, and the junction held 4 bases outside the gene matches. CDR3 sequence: CASSQGQGGNTEAFF. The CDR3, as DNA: TGTGCCAGCAGCCAGGGACAGGGGGGGAACACTGAAGCTTTCTTT.

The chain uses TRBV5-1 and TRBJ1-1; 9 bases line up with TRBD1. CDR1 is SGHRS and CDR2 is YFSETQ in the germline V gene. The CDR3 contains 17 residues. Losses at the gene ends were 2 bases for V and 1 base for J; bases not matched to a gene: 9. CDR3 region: CASSLQSMGQGNTEAFF. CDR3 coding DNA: TGCGCCAGCAGCTTACAGTCCATGGGACAGGGGAACACTGAAGCTTTCTTT.

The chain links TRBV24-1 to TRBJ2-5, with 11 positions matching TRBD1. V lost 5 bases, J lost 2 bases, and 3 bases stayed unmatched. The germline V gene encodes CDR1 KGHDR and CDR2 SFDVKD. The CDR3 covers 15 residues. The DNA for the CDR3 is TGTGCCACCAGTGTGGACAGGGGGCTACAAGAGACCCAGTACTTC. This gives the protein CATSVDRGLQETQYF.

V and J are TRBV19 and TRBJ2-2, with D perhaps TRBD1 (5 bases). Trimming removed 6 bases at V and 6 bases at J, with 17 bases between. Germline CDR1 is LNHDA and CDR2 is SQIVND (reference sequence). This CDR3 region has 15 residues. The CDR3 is CASSPPQGRPGELFF. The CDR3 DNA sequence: TGTGCCAGTAGCCCCCCGCAGGGTCGACCCGGGGAGCTGTTTTTT.

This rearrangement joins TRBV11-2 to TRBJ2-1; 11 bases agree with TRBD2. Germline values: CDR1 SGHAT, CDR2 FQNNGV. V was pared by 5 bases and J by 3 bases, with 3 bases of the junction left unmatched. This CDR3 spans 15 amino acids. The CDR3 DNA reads TGTGCCAGCAGCCAAACTAGCGGGGGCTACAATGAGCAGTTCTTC. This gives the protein CASSQTSGGYNEQFF.

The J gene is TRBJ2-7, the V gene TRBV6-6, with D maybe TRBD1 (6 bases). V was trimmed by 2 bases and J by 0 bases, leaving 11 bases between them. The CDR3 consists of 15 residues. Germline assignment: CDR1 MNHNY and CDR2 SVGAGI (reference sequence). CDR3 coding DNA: TGTGCCAGCAGTTACGACAGGTCGAACTCCTACGAGCAGTACTTC. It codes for CASSYDRSNSYEQYF.

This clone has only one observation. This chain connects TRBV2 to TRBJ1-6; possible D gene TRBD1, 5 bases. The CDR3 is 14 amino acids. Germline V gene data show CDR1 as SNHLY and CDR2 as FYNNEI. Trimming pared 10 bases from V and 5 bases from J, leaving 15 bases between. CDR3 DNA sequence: TGTGCCACCCCAAAGGCAGGGAATAATTCACCCCTCCACTTT. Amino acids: CATPKAGNNSPLHF.

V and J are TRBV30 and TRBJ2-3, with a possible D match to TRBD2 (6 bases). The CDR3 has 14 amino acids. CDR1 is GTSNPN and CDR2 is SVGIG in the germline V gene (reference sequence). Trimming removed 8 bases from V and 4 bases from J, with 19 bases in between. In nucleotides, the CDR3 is TGTGCCGGGCGGGTAGCGGTACAGGCAGATACGCAGTATTTT. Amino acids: CAGRVAVQADTQYF.

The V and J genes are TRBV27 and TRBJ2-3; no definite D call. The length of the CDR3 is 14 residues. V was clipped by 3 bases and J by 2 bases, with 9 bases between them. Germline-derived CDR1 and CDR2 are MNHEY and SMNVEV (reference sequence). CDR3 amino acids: CASSLSGTTDTQYF. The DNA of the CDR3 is TGTGCCAGCAGTTTGTCGGGTACCACAGATACGCAGTATTTT.

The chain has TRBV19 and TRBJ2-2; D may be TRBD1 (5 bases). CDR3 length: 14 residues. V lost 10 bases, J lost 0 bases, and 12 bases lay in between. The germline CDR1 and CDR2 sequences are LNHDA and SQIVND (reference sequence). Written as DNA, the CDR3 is TGTGCCACCAGGGCAAACACGAACACCGGGGAGCTGTTTTTT. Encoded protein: CATRANTNTGELFF.